This T cell receptor beta chain was profiled in a study of T cells in Graves' hyperthyroidism and ophthalmopathy. Study-wide background: It was at initial diagnosis, before any treatment, that peripheral blood was collected.

From RNA transcripts, TCR beta CDR3 regions were amplified. Initially, a first-round RT-PCR of the TCR CDR3 employed the HTBI primer set. TCRdb processed the multiplex PCR reads anew with MiXCR; each CDR3 protein has one entry. The top ten hold approximately 13% of the sample, which has some 560,000 distinct CDR3 sequences, 11% to 15% seen once. CDR3 size: 13 residues. Germline-derived CDR1 and CDR2 are SNHLY and FYNNEI. V shed 2 bases and J shed 0 bases, with 4 bases lying between them. This receptor was obtained from a woman aged 35 to 49 with Graves' hyperthyroidism. Sequencing was performed on blood. This chain joins TRBV2 and TRBJ1-2; D ambiguous. The CDR3 DNA is TGTGCCAGCAGTGAAACCGCTAACTATGGCTACACCTTC. It codes for CASSETANYGYTF.